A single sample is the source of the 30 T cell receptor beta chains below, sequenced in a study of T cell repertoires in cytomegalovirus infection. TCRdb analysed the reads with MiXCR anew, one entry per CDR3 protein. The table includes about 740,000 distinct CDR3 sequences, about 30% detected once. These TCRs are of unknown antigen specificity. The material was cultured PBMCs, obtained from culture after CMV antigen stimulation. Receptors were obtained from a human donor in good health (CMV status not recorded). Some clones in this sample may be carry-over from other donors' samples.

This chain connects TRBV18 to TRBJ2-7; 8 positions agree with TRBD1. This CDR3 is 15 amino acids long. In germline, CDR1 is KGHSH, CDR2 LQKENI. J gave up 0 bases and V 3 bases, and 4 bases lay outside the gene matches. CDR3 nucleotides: TGTGCCAGCTCACCGGGACAGGCGACCTCCTACGAGCAGTACTTC. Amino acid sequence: CASSPGQATSYEQYF.

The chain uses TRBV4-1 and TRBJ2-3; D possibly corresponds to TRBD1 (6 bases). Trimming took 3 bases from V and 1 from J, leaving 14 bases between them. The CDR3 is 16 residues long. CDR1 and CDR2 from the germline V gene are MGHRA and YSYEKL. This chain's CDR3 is CASSQAGGAGTDTQYF. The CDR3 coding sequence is TGCGCCAGCAGCCAGGCTGGGGGCGCCGGCACAGATACGCAGTATTTT.

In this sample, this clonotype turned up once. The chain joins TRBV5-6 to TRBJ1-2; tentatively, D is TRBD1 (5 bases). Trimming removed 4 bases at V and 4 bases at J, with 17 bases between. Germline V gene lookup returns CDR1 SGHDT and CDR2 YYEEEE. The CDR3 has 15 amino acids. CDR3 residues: CASSLRDPGFYGYTF. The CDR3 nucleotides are TGTGCCAGCAGCCTCCGGGACCCGGGTTTCTATGGCTACACCTTC.

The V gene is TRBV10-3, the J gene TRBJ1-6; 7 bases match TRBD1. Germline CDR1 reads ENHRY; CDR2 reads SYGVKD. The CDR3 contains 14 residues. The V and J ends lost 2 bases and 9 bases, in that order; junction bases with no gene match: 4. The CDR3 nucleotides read TGTGCCATCAGTGAGGCAGGGGGAACTTCACCCCTCCACTTT. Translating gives CAISEAGGTSPLHF.

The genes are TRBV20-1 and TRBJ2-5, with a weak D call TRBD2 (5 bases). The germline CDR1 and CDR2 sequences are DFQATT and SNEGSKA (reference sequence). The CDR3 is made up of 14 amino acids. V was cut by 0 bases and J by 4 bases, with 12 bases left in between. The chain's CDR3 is CSARDRRERETQYF. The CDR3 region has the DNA TGCAGTGCTAGAGATCGCCGGGAACGAGAGACCCAGTACTTC.

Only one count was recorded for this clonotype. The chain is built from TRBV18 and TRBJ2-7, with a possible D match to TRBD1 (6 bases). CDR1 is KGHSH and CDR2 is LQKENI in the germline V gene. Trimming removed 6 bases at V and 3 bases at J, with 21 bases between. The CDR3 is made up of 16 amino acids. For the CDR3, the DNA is TGTGCCAGCTCCCCAGGGGTATGGGTTATTAACTACGAGCAGTACTTC. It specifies CASSPGVWVINYEQYF.

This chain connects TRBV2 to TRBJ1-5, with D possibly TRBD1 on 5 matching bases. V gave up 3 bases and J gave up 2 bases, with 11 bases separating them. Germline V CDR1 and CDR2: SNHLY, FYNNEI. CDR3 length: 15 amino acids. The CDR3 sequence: CASSDSGLGNQPQHF. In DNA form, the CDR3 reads TGTGCCAGCAGTGATTCGGGGCTGGGCAATCAGCCCCAGCATTTT.

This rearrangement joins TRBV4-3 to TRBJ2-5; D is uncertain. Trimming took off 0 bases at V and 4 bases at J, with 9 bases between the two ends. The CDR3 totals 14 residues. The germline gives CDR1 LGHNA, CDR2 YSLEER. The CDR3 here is CASSQESFTETQYF. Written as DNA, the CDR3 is TGCGCCAGCAGCCAAGAGAGCTTTACAGAGACCCAGTACTTC.

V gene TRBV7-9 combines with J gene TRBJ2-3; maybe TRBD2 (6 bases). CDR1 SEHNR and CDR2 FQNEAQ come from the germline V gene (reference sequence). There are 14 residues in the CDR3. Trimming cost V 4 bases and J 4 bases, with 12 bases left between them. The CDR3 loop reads CASSSGGAADTQYF. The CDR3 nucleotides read TGTGCCAGCAGCTCAGGAGGGGCCGCAGATACGCAGTATTTT.

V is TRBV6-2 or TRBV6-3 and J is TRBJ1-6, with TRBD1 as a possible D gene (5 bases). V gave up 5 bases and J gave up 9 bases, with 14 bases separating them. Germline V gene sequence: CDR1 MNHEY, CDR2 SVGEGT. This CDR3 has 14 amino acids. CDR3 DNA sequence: TGTGCCAGCAGTCCACAGGCGGCGGGTTCACCCCTCCACTTT. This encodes CASSPQAAGSPLHF.

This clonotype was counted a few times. The chain's CDR3 is CASSLLDFRTSTGELFF. CDR3 DNA sequence: TGTGCCAGCAGCTTATTGGACTTTAGGACAAGCACCGGGGAGCTGTTTTTT. The V gene is TRBV7-6, the J gene TRBJ2-2, with D perhaps being TRBD1 or TRBD2 (5 bases each). This CDR3 is 17 amino acids long. Germline CDR1 is SGHVS and CDR2 is FNYEAQ. Trimming stripped 2 bases from V and 4 bases from J, with 17 bases between.

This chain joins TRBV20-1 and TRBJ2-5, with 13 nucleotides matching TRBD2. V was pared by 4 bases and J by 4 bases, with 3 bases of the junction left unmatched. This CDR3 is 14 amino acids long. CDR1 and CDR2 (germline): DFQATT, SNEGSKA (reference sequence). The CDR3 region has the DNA TGCAGTGCTACGGGACTAGCGGGGTTAGAGACCCAGTACTTC. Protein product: CSATGLAGLETQYF.

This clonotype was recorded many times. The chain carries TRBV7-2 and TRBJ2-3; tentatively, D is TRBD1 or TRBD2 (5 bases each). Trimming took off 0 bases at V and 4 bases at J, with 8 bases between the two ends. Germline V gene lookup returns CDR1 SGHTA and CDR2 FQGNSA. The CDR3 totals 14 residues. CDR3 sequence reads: CASSLALGADTQYF. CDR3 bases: TGTGCCAGCAGCTTAGCCTTGGGGGCAGATACGCAGTATTTT.

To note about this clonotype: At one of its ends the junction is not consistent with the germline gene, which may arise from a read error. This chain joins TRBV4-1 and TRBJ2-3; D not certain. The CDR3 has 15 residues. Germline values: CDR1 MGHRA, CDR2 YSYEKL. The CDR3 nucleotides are TGTGCCAGCAGCCCGCGGACCCAGGGCACAGATACGCAGTATTTT. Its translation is CASSPRTQGTDTQYF.

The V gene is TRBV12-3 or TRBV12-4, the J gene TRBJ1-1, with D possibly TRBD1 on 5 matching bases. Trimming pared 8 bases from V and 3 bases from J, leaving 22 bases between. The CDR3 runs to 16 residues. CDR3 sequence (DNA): TGTGCCAGCGGGTTGGGGCTGTCTCTTAAGGACACTGAAGCTTTCTTT. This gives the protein CASGLGLSLKDTEAFF.

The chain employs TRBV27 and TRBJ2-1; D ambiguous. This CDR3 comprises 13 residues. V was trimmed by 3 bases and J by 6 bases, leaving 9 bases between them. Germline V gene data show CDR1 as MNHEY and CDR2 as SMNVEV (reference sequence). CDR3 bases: TGTGCCAGCAGTTTTTTCCGGAGCAATGAGCAGTTCTTC. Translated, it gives CASSFFRSNEQFF.

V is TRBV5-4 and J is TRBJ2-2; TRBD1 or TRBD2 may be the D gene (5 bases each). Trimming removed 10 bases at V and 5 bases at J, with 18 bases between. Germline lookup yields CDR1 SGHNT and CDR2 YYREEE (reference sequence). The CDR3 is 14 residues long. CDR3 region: CAASPGTATGELFF. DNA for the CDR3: TGTGCCGCCTCCCCCGGGACGGCAACCGGGGAGCTGTTTTTT.

The CDR3 DNA sequence: TGCAGTGCTAGAGCCGCCGGGGAGGGCACTGAAGCTTTCTTT. Amino acid sequence: CSARAAGEGTEAFF. This chain connects TRBV20-1 to TRBJ1-1; no clear D gene. The V gene lost 1 base and the J gene lost 4 bases, with 13 bases spanning the gap. Germline values: CDR1 DFQATT, CDR2 SNEGSKA (reference sequence). The CDR3 runs to 14 residues.

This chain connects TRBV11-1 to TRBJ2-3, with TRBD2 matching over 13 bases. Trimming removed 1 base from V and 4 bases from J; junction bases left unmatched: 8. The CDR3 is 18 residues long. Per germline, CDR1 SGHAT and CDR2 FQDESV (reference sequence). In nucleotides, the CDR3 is TGTGCCAGCAGCTTAGGTCCCGGGACTAGCGGGGTAGCAGATACGCAGTATTTT. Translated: CASSLGPGTSGVADTQYF. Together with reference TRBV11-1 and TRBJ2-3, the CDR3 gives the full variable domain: EAEVAQSPRYKITEKSQAVAFWCDPISGHATLYWYRQILGQGPELLVQFQDESVVDDSQLPKDRFSAERLKGVDSTLKIQPAELGDSAMYLCASSLGPGTSGVADTQYFGPGTRLTVL.

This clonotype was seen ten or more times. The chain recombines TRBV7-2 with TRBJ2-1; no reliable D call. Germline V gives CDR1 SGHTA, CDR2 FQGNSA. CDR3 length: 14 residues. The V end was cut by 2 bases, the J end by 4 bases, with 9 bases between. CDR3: CASSLMAQYNEQFF. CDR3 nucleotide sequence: TGTGCCAGCAGCTTAATGGCGCAGTACAATGAGCAGTTCTTC.

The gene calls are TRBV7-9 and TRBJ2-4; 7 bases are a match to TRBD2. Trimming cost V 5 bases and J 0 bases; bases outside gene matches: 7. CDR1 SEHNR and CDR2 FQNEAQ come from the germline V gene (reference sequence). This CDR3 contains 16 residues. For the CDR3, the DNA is TGTGCCAGCAGCCTAAAAGCGGGGCTAGCCAAAAACATTCAGTACTTC. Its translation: CASSLKAGLAKNIQYF.

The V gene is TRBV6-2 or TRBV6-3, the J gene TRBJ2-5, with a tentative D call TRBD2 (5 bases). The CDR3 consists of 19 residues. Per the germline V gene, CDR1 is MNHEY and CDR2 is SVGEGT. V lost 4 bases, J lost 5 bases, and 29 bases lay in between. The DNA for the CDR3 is TGTGCCAGCAGTTCACCCCACCGAAATCAACTAGTCGCCAGGGAGACCCAGTACTTC. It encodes CASSSPHRNQLVARETQYF.

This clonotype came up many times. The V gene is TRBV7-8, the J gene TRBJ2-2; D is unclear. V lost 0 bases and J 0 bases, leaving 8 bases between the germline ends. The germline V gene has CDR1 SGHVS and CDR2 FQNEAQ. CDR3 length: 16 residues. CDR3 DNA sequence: TGTGCCAGCAGCTTAGCTGTCCGGCCGAACACCGGGGAGCTGTTTTTT. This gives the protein CASSLAVRPNTGELFF.

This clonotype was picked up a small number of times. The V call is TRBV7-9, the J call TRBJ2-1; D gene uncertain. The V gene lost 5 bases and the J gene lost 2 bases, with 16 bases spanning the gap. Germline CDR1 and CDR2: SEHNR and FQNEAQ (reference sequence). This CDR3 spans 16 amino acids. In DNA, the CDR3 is TGTGCCAGCAGCACACCCACCGGGCCAACCTACAATGAGCAGTTCTTC. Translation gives CASSTPTGPTYNEQFF.

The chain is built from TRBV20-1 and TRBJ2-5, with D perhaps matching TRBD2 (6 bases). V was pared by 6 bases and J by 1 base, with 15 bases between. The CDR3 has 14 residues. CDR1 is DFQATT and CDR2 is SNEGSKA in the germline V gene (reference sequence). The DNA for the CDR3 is TGCAGTGCCCCCTCCCGGGACTTCCAAGAGACCCAGTACTTC. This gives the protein CSAPSRDFQETQYF.

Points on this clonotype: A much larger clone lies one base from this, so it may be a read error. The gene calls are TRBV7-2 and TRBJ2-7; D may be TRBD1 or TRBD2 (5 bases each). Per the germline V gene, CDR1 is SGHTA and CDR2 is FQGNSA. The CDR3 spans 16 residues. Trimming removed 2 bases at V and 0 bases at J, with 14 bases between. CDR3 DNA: TGTGCCAGCAGCTTAAGGTGGGGGTCAAGCTCCTACGAGCAGTACTTC. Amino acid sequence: CASSLRWGSSSYEQYF.

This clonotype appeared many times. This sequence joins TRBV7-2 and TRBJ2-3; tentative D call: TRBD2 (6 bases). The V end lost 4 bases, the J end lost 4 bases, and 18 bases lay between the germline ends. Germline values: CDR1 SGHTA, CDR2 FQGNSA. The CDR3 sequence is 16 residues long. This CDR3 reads CASSWLGSSGADTQYF. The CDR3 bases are TGTGCCAGCAGCTGGCTCGGGAGTAGCGGCGCAGATACGCAGTATTTT.

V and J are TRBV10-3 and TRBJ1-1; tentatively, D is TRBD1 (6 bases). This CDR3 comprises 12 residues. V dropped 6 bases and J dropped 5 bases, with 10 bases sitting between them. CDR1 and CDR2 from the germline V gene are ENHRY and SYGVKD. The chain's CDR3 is CAIRTGGTEAFF. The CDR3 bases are TGTGCCATCAGGACAGGAGGGACTGAAGCTTTCTTT.

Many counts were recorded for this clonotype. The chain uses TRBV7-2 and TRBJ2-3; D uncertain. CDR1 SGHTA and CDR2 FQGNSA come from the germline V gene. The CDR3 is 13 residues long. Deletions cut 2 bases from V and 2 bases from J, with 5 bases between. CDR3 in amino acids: CASSLYTTDTQYF. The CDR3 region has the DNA TGTGCCAGCAGCTTATACACCACAGATACGCAGTATTTT.

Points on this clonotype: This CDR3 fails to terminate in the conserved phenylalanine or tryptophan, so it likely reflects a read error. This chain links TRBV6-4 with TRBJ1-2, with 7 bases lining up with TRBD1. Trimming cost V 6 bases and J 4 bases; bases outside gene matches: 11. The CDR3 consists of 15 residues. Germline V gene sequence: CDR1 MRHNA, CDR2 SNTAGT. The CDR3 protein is CASRETGINSYGYTI. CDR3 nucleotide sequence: TGTGCCAGCAGAGAGACAGGGATTAATAGCTATGGCTACACCATC.